The 24 T cell receptor beta chains given below trace back to one sample, sequenced in a study of T cell responses to AZD1222 COVID-19 vaccine. TCRdb's table, derived via immunoSEQ multiplex PCR, lists solely in-frame clones and lacks some. The table records about 120,000 clones, roughly 92% of them present only once. This specimen consisted of peripheral blood, obtained on day 0 of AZD1222 vaccination. The origin of the receptors is an adult in good health.

This clone was found once. J is TRBJ2-1 and V is TRBV5-8; no definite D call. Germline CDR1 is SGHTS and CDR2 is YDEGEE. There are 15 residues in the CDR3. Trimming stripped 4 bases from V and 0 bases from J, with 11 bases between. CDR3 residues: CASSLGRSSYNEQFF. CDR3 coding DNA: TGTGCCAGCAGCCTTGGTCGGAGCTCCTACAATGAGCAGTTCTTC.

This clone was seen more than once but under ten times. The V and J genes are TRBV5-6 and TRBJ2-1, with 9 bases that match TRBD1. The CDR3 has 16 residues. The V gene end was trimmed by 3 bases and the J gene end by 7 bases; junction bases not matched to a gene: 11. The germline V gene encodes CDR1 SGHDT and CDR2 YYEEEE. Here the CDR3 reads CASSSIADRGGNEQFF. CDR3 in DNA: TGTGCCAGCAGCTCCATCGCGGACAGGGGTGGTAATGAGCAGTTCTTC.

The CDR3 loop reads CASSSTSGGLHEQFF. The CDR3 DNA reads TGTGCCAGCAGCTCGACTAGCGGGGGGTTGCATGAGCAGTTCTTC. The rearrangement joins TRBV7-3 to TRBJ2-1; 13 nucleotides line up with TRBD2. J was trimmed by 8 bases and V by 4 bases; bases with no gene match: 5. Germline CDR1 SGHTA, CDR2 FQGTGA. The CDR3 totals 15 residues. Complete variable domain (other parts from reference TRBV7-3 and TRBJ2-1): GAGVSQTPSNKVTEKGKYVELRCDPISGHTALYWYRQSLGQGPEFLIYFQGTGAADDSGLPNDRFFAVRPEGSVSTLKIQRTERGDSAVYLCASSSTSGGLHEQFFGPGTRLTVL.

The sample holds a few counts of this clone. The rearrangement uses TRBV11-2 and TRBJ1-3; D call uncertain. The V gene lost 6 bases and the J gene lost 0 bases, with 6 bases spanning the gap. The CDR3 runs to 13 residues. Germline V CDR1 and CDR2: SGHAT, FQNNGV. The CDR3 here is CASRRISGNTIYF. CDR3 DNA sequence: TGTGCCAGCAGGCGTATCTCTGGAAACACCATATATTTT.

The chain couples TRBV10-3 to TRBJ1-4; 8 positions agree with TRBD1. Germline CDR1 is ENHRY and CDR2 is SYGVKD. V trimming: 3 bases; J trimming: 3 bases; junction bases outside the gene matches: 3. The CDR3 has 15 amino acids. CDR3 region: CAISEGQGPNEKLFF. The CDR3 DNA reads as TGTGCCATCAGTGAAGGACAGGGACCTAATGAAAAACTGTTTTTT.

The J gene is TRBJ2-1, the V gene TRBV6-5, with a tentative D call TRBD1 (6 bases). Looked up from germline, CDR1 is MNHEY and CDR2 is SVGAGI. The length of the CDR3 is 15 residues. Trimming cost V 4 bases and J 2 bases, with 12 bases left between them. DNA for the CDR3: TGTGCCAGCAGTTCCGGGACACAAGCCTACAATGAGCAGTTCTTC. It is translated as CASSSGTQAYNEQFF.

V usage is TRBV5-1 and J usage is TRBJ1-1; possible D gene TRBD1, 6 bases. This CDR3 has 15 amino acids. The V gene's germline CDR1 is SGHRS and CDR2 YFSETQ. Deletions cut 1 base from V and 1 base from J, with 11 bases between. In nucleotides, the CDR3 is TGCGCCAGCAGCTTGAAGGGGGGCCAGAACACTGAAGCTTTCTTT. This codes for CASSLKGGQNTEAFF. The full variable domain, its missing parts supplied by reference TRBV5-1 and TRBJ1-1, is KAGVTQTPRYLIKTRGQQVTLSCSPISGHRSVSWYQQTPGQGLQFLFEYFSETQRNKGNFPGRFSGRQFSNSRSEMNVSTLELGDSALYLCASSLKGGQNTEAFFGQGTRLTVV.

The V and J genes are TRBV30 and TRBJ1-1, with D maybe TRBD1 (5 bases). The CDR3 spans 16 residues. The V end lost 4 bases, the J end lost 1 base, and 19 bases lay between the germline ends. Germline values: CDR1 GTSNPN, CDR2 SVGIG (reference sequence). The CDR3 region has the DNA TGTGCCTGGACCAGAGAATGGGGACCTCGGAACACTGAAGCTTTCTTT. Translated: CAWTREWGPRNTEAFF. The complete variable domain, with remaining parts taken from reference TRBV30 and TRBJ1-1, reads SQTIHQWPATLVQPVGSPLSLECTVEGTSNPNLYWYRQAAGRGLQLLFYSVGIGQISSEVPQNLSASRPQDRQFILSSKKLLLSDSGFYLCAWTREWGPRNTEAFFGQGTRLTVV.

The chain links TRBV11-2 to TRBJ2-7; D gene uncertain. This CDR3 spans 11 amino acids. Per germline, CDR1 SGHAT and CDR2 FQNNGV. Trimming shortened V by 1 base and J by 6 bases, and 4 bases separated the two germline ends. CDR3 sequence: CASSLVSEQYV. CDR3 nucleotides: TGTGCCAGCAGCTTAGTCTCCGAGCAGTACGTC.

The V call is TRBV2, the J call TRBJ2-7; perhaps TRBD2 as D (5 bases). Looked up from germline, CDR1 is SNHLY and CDR2 is FYNNEI. Trimming pared 6 bases from V and 2 bases from J, leaving 17 bases between. The CDR3 loop spans 15 amino acids. This chain's CDR3 is CASREERIQTYEQYF. The CDR3 DNA sequence: TGTGCCAGCAGGGAGGAACGGATTCAAACCTACGAGCAGTACTTC. Based on the CDR3 plus reference TRBV2 and TRBJ2-7, the full variable domain is EPEVTQTPSHQVTQMGQEVILRCVPISNHLYFYWYRQILGQKVEFLVSFYNNEISEKSEIFDDQFSVERPDGSNFTLKIRSTKLEDSAMYFCASREERIQTYEQYFGPGTRLTVT.

V is TRBV5-8 and J is TRBJ2-7; D call uncertain. This CDR3 contains 11 residues. The V end was cut by 4 bases, the J end by 3 bases, with 5 bases between. Germline loops: CDR1 SGHTS, CDR2 YDEGEE. This CDR3 is CASSAIYEQYV. The CDR3 nucleotides are TGTGCCAGCAGCGCGATCTACGAGCAGTACGTC.

The chain carries TRBV6-5 and TRBJ1-2; 10 nucleotides match TRBD1. This CDR3 contains 13 residues. Trimming took 5 bases from V and 8 from J; bases not matched to a gene: 5. CDR1 and CDR2 (germline): MNHEY, SVGAGI. As DNA, the CDR3 is TGTGCCAGCAGTAGGGGACAGGGGCTGGGCTACACCTTC. This encodes CASSRGQGLGYTF.

The rearrangement joins TRBV29-1 to TRBJ1-2, with D maybe TRBD1 (6 bases). V was shortened by 6 bases and J by 4 bases, with 15 bases between the two germline ends. The length of the CDR3 is 13 residues. Germline CDR1 is SQVTM and CDR2 is ANQGSEA. The CDR3 nucleotides read TGCAGCGTCCTCAGGGGTATGGGCTATGGCTACACCTTC. Encoded protein: CSVLRGMGYGYTF.

Worth noting for this clone: Other DNA variants within this sample encode the same CDR3. The chain joins TRBV2 to TRBJ1-2; D is uncertain. The CDR3 length is 12 residues. V dropped 3 bases and J dropped 4 bases, with 6 bases sitting between them. CDR1 and CDR2 from the germline V gene are SNHLY and FYNNEI. For the CDR3, the DNA is TGTGCCAGCAGTGAGTCCAGCTATGGCTACACCTTC. The encoded protein is CASSESSYGYTF. Full variable domain (outside the CDR3, taken from reference TRBV2 and TRBJ1-2): EPEVTQTPSHQVTQMGQEVILRCVPISNHLYFYWYRQILGQKVEFLVSFYNNEISEKSEIFDDQFSVERPDGSNFTLKIRSTKLEDSAMYFCASSESSYGYTFGSGTRLTVV.

The rearrangement links TRBV10-3 to TRBJ1-5; 9 positions agree with TRBD1. The trim removed 3 bases at V and 7 bases at J, leaving 1 base unmatched. The CDR3 is 13 amino acids. Germline V gene sequence: CDR1 ENHRY, CDR2 SYGVKD. The DNA for the CDR3 is TGTGCCATCAGTGACGGACAGGGGCAGCCCCAGCATTTT. Residues: CAISDGQGQPQHF.

V gene TRBV28 combines with J gene TRBJ1-2; D perhaps matches TRBD1 (5 bases). Germline CDR1 and CDR2: MDHEN and SYDVKM. The V end was cut by 5 bases, the J end by 3 bases, with 13 bases between. The CDR3 runs 14 residues. The CDR3, as DNA: TGTGCCAGCAGTCATTTGGGGGTAGACTATGGCTACACCTTC. Translated, it gives CASSHLGVDYGYTF.

CDR3 sequence reads: CASSQDRGSDYGYTF. The CDR3 coding sequence is TGTGCCAGCAGCCAAGACAGGGGATCAGACTATGGCTACACCTTC. The chain is built from TRBV4-2 and TRBJ1-2; TRBD1 might be the D (6 bases). The CDR3 has 15 residues. Germline values: CDR1 LGHNA, CDR2 YNFKEQ. V dropped 0 bases and J dropped 3 bases, with 11 bases sitting between them.

V gene TRBV3-1 (or the pseudogene TRBV3-2) combines with J gene TRBJ2-7, with D perhaps matching TRBD2 (7 bases). The germline V and J ends were trimmed by 1 base and 5 bases, with 15 bases remaining between them. The germline gives CDR1 LGHDT, CDR2 YNNKEL (reference sequence). The CDR3 is 15 amino acids. In DNA form, the CDR3 reads TGTGCCAGCAGCCAAGTTGGCGGGGGCTTCAACGAGCAGTACTTC. It is translated as CASSQVGGGFNEQYF.

The V and J genes are TRBV5-1 and TRBJ1-4; possible D gene TRBD1, 6 bases. In germline, CDR1 is SGHRS, CDR2 YFSETQ. CDR3 length equals 16 residues. V was cut by 0 bases and J by 8 bases, with 17 bases left in between. Here the CDR3 DNA reads TGCGCCAGCAGCTTGGGGGTTTCGGGGGGCCGAGAAAAACTGTTTTTT. It yields the protein CASSLGVSGGREKLFF.

The chain joins TRBV29-1 to TRBJ1-5; possibly TRBD1 for D (6 bases). Germline loops: CDR1 SQVTM, CDR2 ANQGSEA. This CDR3 contains 14 residues. V lost 4 bases to trimming and J lost 0 bases, with 10 bases between them. The CDR3 DNA reads as TGCAGCGTTGGGGCAGGGGTTAGCAATCAGCCCCAGCATTTT. This codes for CSVGAGVSNQPQHF.

The chain recombines TRBV3-1 (or the pseudogene TRBV3-2) with TRBJ1-2, with 7 bases identical to TRBD1. Trimming took 6 bases from V and 2 from J; bases not matched to a gene: 15. This CDR3 contains 17 residues. Germline V gene data show CDR1 as LGHDT and CDR2 as YNNKEL (reference sequence). The CDR3 DNA reads TGTGCCAGCAGACGGGGCGCGGGACAGCAAAGCAACTATGGCTACACCTTC. Amino acids: CASRRGAGQQSNYGYTF.

V usage is TRBV10-3 and J usage is TRBJ2-7; D is perhaps TRBD2 (5 bases). CDR1 is ENHRY and CDR2 is SYGVKD in the germline V gene. The CDR3 is 13 amino acids. V was clipped by 6 bases and J by 5 bases, with 14 bases between them. CDR3 sequence reads: CAIRPLREDEQYF. CDR3 in DNA: TGTGCCATCAGGCCGTTGAGGGAAGACGAGCAGTACTTC.

This chain links TRBV5-4 with TRBJ2-2; D gene unclear. CDR1 is SGHNT, CDR2 YYREEE, per germline (reference sequence). Trimming took off 0 bases at V and 5 bases at J, with 14 bases between the two ends. The CDR3 is 16 amino acids. This chain's CDR3 is CASSLAVVGSTGELFF. CDR3 sequence (DNA): TGTGCCAGCAGCTTGGCAGTAGTTGGGTCTACCGGGGAGCTGTTTTTT.

The gene calls are TRBV2 and TRBJ1-4; D not resolved. The CDR3 sequence is 12 residues long. V dropped 6 bases and J dropped 4 bases, with 6 bases sitting between them. Germline CDR1 is SNHLY and CDR2 is FYNNEI. CDR3 bases: TGTGCCAGCAGCGGGATTAATGAAAAACTGTTTTTT. As protein: CASSGINEKLFF.